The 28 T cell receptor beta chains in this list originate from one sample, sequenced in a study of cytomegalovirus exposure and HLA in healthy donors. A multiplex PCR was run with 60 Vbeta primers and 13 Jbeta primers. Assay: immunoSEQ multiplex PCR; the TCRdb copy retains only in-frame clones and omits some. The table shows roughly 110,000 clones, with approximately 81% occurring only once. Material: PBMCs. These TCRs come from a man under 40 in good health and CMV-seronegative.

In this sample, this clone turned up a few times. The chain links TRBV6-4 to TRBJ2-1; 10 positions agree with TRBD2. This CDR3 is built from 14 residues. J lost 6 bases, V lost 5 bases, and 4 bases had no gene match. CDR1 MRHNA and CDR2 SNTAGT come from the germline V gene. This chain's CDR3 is CASSLAGVTNEQFF. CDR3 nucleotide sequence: TGTGCCAGCAGTCTAGCGGGAGTTACCAATGAGCAGTTCTTC.

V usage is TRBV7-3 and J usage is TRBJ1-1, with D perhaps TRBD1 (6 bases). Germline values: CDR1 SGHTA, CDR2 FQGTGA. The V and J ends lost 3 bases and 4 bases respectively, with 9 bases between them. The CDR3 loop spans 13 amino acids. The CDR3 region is CASSFSRGTEAFF. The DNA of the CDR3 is TGTGCCAGCAGCTTTTCCAGGGGCACTGAAGCTTTCTTT. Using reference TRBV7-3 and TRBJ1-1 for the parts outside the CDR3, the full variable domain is GAGVSQTPSNKVTEKGKYVELRCDPISGHTALYWYRQSLGQGPEFLIYFQGTGAADDSGLPNDRFFAVRPEGSVSTLKIQRTERGDSAVYLCASSFSRGTEAFFGQGTRLTVV.

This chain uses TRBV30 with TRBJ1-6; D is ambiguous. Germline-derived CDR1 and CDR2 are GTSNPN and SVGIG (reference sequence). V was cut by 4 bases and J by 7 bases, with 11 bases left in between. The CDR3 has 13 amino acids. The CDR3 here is CAWTGVSNSPLHF. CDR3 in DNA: TGTGCCTGGACCGGGGTATCCAATTCACCCCTCCACTTT.

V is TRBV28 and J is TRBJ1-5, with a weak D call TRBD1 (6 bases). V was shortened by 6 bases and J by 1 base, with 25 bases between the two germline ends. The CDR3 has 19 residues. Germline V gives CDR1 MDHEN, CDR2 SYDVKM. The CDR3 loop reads CASSHLNLAGTLSNQPQHF. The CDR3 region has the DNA TGTGCCAGCAGCCACCTTAATCTAGCCGGGACATTAAGCAATCAGCCCCAGCATTTT.

The CDR3 nucleotides are TGCGCCAGCAGTGACAAGACAGGGGGCTTACAAGAGACCCAGTACTTC. Amino acid sequence: CASSDKTGGLQETQYF. The chain joins TRBV10-1 to TRBJ2-5; 10 bases are a match to TRBD1. The CDR3 sequence is 16 residues long. V trimming: 3 bases; J trimming: 2 bases; junction bases outside the gene matches: 6. The germline V gene has CDR1 WNHNN and CDR2 SYGVQD (reference sequence).

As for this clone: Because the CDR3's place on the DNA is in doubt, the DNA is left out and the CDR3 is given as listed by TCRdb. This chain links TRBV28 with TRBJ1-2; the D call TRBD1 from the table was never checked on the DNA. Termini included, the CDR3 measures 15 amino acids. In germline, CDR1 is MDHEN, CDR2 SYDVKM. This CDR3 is CASSFRARGLYGYTF.

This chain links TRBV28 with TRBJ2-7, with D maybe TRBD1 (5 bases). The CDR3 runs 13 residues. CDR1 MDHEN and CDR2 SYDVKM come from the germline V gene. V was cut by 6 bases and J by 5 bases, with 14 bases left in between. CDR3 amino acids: CASSTQGIHEQYF. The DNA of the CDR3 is TGTGCCAGCAGCACCCAGGGTATCCACGAGCAGTACTTC.

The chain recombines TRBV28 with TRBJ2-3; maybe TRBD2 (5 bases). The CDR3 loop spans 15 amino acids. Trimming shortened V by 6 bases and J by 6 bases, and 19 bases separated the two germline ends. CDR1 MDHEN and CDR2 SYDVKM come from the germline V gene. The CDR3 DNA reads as TGTGCCAGCAGATCCCGGACTCCTGCCTGGGATACGCAGTATTTT. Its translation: CASRSRTPAWDTQYF.

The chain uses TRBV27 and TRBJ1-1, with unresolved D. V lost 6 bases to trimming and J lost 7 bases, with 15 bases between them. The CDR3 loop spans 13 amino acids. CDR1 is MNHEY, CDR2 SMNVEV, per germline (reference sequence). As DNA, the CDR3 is TGTGCCAGCAGCCGAAACGAGGATATTGAAGCTTTCTTT. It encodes CASSRNEDIEAFF.

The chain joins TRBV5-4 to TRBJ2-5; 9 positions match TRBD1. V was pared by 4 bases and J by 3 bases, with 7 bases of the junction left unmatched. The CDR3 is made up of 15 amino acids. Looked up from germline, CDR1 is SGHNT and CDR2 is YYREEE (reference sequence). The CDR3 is CASSPLGQGKETQYF. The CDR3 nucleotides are TGTGCCAGCAGCCCTCTGGGACAGGGCAAAGAGACCCAGTACTTC.

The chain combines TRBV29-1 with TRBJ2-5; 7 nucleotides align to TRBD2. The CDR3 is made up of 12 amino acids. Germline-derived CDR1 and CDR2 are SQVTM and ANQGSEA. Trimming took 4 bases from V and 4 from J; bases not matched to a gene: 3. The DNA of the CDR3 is TGCAGCGTTGTTAGCGGGCGAGAGACCCAGTACTTC. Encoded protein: CSVVSGRETQYF.

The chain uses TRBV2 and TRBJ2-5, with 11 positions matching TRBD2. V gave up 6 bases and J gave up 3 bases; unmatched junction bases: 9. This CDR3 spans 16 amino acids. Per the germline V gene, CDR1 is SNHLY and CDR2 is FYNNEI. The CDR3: CASSGSGTSGEETQYF. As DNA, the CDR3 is TGTGCCAGCAGCGGGAGCGGGACTAGCGGAGAAGAGACCCAGTACTTC.

CDR3 in amino acids: CASSEWEAGKANEKLFF. The CDR3 nucleotides are TGTGCCAGCAGTGAATGGGAGGCGGGGAAGGCTAATGAAAAACTGTTTTTT. The chain has TRBV6-1 and TRBJ1-4; D is uncertain. This CDR3 is built from 17 residues. Germline V gene sequence: CDR1 MNHNS, CDR2 SASEGT. V lost 2 bases to trimming and J lost 3 bases, with 16 bases between them.

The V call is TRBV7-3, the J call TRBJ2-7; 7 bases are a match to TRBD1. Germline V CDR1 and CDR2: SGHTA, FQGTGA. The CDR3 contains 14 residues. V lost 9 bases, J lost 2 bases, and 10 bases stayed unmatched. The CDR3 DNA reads TGTGCCAGAGCTGACGGGACAGAAACCTACGAGCAGTACTTC. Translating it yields CARADGTETYEQYF.

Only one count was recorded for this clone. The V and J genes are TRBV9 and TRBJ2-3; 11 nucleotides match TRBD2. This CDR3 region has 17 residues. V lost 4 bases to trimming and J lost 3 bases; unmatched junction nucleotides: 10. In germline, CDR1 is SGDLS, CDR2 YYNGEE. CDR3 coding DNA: TGTGCCAGCAGCTATAGCGGGGGGGCCTCTAGAACAGATACGCAGTATTTT. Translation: CASSYSGGASRTDTQYF.

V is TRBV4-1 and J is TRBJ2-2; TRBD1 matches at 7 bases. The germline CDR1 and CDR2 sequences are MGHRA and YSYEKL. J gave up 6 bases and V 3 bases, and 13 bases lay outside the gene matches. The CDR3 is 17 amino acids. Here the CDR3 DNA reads TGCGCCAGCAGCCAGGTCACCCGGTCCACAGGGGCCGGGGAGCTGTTTTTT. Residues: CASSQVTRSTGAGELFF.

CDR3 region: CASSENRGNQPQHF. DNA of the CDR3: TGTGCCAGCAGTGAGAACCGGGGGAATCAGCCCCAGCATTTT. The chain is built from TRBV27 and TRBJ1-5; D may be TRBD1 (5 bases). V shed 5 bases and J shed 4 bases, with 12 bases lying between them. Germline V gives CDR1 MNHEY, CDR2 SMNVEV (reference sequence). This CDR3 is built from 14 residues.

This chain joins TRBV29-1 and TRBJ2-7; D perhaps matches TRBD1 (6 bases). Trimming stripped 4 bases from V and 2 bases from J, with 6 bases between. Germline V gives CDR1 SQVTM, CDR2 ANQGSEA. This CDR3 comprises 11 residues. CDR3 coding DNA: TGCAGCGTTGCAGGGGCCTACGAGCAGTACTTC. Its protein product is CSVAGAYEQYF.

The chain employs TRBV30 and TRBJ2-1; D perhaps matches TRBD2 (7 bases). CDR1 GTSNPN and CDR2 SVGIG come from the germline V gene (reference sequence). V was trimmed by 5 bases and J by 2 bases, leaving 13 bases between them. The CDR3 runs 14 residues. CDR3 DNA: TGTGCCTGGGGAGGGGGGGCCCCCTACAATGAGCAGTTCTTC. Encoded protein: CAWGGGAPYNEQFF.

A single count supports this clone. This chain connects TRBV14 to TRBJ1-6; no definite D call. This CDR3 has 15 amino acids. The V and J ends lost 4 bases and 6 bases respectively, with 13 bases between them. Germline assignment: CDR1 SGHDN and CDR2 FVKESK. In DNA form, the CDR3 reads TGTGCCAGCAGCCCGCAAACTCATGTTAATTCACCCCTCCACTTT. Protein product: CASSPQTHVNSPLHF.

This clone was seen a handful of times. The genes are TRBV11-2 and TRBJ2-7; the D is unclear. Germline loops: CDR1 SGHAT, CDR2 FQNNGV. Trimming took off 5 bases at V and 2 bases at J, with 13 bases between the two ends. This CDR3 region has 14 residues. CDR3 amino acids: CASSPQPGPYEQYF. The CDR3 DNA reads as TGTGCCAGCAGCCCCCAACCGGGTCCCTACGAGCAGTACTTC.

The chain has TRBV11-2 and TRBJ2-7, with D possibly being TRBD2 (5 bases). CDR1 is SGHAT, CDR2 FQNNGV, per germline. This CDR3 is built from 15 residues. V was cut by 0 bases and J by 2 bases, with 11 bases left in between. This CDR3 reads CASSLDRSGAYEQYF. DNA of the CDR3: TGTGCCAGCAGCTTAGATCGTTCCGGGGCCTACGAGCAGTACTTC.

The CDR3, as DNA: TGCGCCAGCAACAGGGTCGACGAGCAGTACTTC. This translates into CASNRVDEQYF. The chain recombines TRBV10-1 with TRBJ2-7, with a possible D match to TRBD1 (6 bases). V shed 7 bases and J shed 5 bases, with 9 bases lying between them. Germline V gene lookup returns CDR1 WNHNN and CDR2 SYGVQD (reference sequence). The CDR3 sequence is 11 residues long.

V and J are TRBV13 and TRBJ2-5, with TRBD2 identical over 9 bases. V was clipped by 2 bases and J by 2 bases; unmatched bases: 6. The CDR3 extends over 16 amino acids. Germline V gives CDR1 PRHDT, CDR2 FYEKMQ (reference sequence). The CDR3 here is CASSLWAGGEQETQYF. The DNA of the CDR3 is TGTGCCAGCAGCTTATGGGCGGGAGGGGAGCAAGAGACCCAGTACTTC.

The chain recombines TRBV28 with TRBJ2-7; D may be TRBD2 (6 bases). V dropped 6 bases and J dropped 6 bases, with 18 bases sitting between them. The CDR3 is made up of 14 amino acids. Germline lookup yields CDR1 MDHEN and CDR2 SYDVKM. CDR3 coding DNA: TGTGCCAGCAGCCCGCTTGGGGCCGGGAGCGAGCAGTACTTC. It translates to CASSPLGAGSEQYF.

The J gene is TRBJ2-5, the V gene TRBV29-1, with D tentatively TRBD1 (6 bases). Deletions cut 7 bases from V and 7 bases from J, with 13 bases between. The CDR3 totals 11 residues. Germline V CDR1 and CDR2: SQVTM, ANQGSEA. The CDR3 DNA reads TGCAGCGGCCGGGACACAGGGACCCAGTACTTC. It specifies CSGRDTGTQYF.

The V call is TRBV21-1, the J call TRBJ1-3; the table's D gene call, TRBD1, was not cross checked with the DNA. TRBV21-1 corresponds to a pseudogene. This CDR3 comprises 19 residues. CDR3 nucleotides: TGTGCCAGCAGCAAAGGAGAAGTGGACAGAACCGACTCTGGAAACACCATATATTTT. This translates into CASSKGEVDRTDSGNTIYF.

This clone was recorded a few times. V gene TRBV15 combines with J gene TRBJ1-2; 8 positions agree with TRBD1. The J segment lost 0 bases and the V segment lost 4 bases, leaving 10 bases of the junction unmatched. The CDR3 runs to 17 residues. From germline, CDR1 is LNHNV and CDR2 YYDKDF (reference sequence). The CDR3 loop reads CATSIGQGEIPNYGYTF. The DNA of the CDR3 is TGTGCCACCAGCATAGGACAGGGCGAGATCCCTAACTATGGCTACACCTTC.